This T cell receptor (beta chain) derives from a study of metastatic and nonmetastatic thyroid tumors. In the source study's methods: For papillary thyroid cancer, a distant-metastasis classifier was constructed from CDR3 differences observed across clinicopathological groups. TCRdb ran MiXCR on the PCR reads. TCRdb, not the authors, supplied the V and J calls. The repertoire consists of 10,000 to 15,000 clones, with roughly 28% occurring once and the leading ten covering over 9%. By frequency in the sample, this clone is medium-sized. Its matching antigen is unknown. The CDR3 loop spans 18 amino acids. V dropped 0 bases and J dropped 4 bases, with 16 bases sitting between them. CDR1 MNHEY and CDR2 SVGAGI come from the germline V gene. Study-wide points: Malignant tumors reportedly showed significantly higher TCR beta diversity than benign nodules in both blood and tumor.

No patient had received any treatment before thyroid surgery. The material sequenced was tumor tissue. The rearrangement uses TRBV6-5 and TRBJ2-6, with D unresolved. The TCR comes from a female donor with papillary thyroid cancer or a benign thyroid nodule (not recorded which). Some clones in this sample may be carry-over from other donors' samples. The CDR3 DNA reads as TGTGCCAGCAGTTACTCTCGTGCCGGACGATCCGGGGCCAACGTCCTGACTTTC. Encoded protein: CASSYSRAGRSGANVLTF.